This T cell receptor beta chain is from a study of cytomegalovirus exposure and HLA in healthy donors. PCR was performed using 60 Vbeta and 13 Jbeta primers. TCRdb's table, derived via immunoSEQ multiplex PCR, lists solely in-frame clones and lacks some. The repertoire holds about 120,000 clones, with roughly 82% as singletons. V was cut by 4 bases and J by 8 bases, with 17 bases left in between. The CDR3 totals 14 residues. Germline V gives CDR1 SGHVS, CDR2 FNYEAQ. The chain combines TRBV7-6 with TRBJ1-2; a possible D gene is TRBD1 (5 bases). Sequencing was done on a sample of PBMCs. The sequence was obtained from a man aged 35 to 55 in good health and CMV-seropositive. In DNA form, the CDR3 reads TGTGCCAGCAGCTCGACGGGGGGATATAACGGCTACACCTTC. The encoded protein is CASSSTGGYNGYTF.